This T cell receptor (beta chain) was identified in a study of memory CD4+ T cells and cytomegalovirus serostatus. Single viable CD3+CD4+CD8-CD45RO+ cells were sorted as the memory CD4+ T cells. The V gene end was trimmed by 4 bases and the J gene end by 3 bases; junction bases not matched to a gene: 5. CDR3 length: 14 amino acids. Germline loops: CDR1 SGHRS, CDR2 YFSETQ. Produced via immunoSEQ multiplex PCR; TCRdb's table is partial and in-frame only. The sample carries some 54,000 clones, 83% recorded once. The sequence was collected from an adult in good health and CMV-seropositive. Material for sequencing was memory CD4+ T cells from blood. V is TRBV5-1 and J is TRBJ2-7; 9 bases agree with TRBD2. The DNA for the CDR3 is TGCGCCAGCAGCCAGCGGGAGGATGGCTACGAGCAGTACTTC. It encodes CASSQREDGYEQYF.